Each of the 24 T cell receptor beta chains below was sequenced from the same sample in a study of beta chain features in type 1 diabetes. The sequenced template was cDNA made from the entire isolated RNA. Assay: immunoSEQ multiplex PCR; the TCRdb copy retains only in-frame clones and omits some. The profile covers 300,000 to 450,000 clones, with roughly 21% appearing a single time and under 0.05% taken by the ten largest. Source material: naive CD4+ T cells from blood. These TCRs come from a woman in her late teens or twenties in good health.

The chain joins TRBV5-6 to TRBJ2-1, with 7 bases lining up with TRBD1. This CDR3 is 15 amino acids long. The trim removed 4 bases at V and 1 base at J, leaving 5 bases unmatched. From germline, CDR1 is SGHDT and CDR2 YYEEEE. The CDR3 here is CASSGRRGSYNEQFF. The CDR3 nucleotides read TGTGCCAGCAGCGGACGCAGGGGGTCCTACAATGAGCAGTTCTTC.

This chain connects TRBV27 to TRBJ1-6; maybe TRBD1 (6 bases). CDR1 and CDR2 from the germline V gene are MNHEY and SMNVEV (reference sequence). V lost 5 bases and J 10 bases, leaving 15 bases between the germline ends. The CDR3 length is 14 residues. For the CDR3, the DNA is TGTGCCAGCAGTAAGGGGGGGCGAGGATCACCCCTCCACTTT. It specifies CASSKGGRGSPLHF.

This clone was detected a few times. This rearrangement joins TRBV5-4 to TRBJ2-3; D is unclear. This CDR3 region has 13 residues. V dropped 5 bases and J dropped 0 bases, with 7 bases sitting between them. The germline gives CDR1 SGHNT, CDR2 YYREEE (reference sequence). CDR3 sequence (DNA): TGTGCCAGCAGAGGAGTAAGCACAGATACGCAGTATTTT. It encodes CASRGVSTDTQYF.

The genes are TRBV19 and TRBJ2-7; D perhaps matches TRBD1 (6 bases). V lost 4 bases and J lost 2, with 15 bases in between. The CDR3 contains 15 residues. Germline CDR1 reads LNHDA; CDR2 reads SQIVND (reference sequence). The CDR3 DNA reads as TGTGCCAGTAGTAAACCCGGGACACGGCCCTACGAGCAGTACTTC. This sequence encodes CASSKPGTRPYEQYF. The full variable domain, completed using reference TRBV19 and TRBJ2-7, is DGGITQSPKYLFRKEGQNVTLSCEQNLNHDAMYWYRQDPGQGLRLIYYSQIVNDFQKGDIAEGYSVSREKKESFPLTVTSAQKNPTAFYLCASSKPGTRPYEQYFGPGTRLTVT.

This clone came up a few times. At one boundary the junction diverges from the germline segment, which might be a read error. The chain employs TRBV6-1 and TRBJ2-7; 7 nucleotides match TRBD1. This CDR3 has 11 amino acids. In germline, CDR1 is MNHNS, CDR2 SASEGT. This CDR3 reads CASRIDREASF. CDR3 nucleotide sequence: TGTGCCAGCAGAATCGACAGGGAAGCATCCTTC.

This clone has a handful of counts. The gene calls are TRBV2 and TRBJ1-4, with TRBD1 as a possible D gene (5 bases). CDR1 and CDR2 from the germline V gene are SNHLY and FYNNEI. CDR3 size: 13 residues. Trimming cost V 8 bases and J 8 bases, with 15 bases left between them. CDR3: CASSGGSGEKLFF. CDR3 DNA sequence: TGTGCCAGCTCCGGGGGAAGTGGAGAAAAACTGTTTTTT.

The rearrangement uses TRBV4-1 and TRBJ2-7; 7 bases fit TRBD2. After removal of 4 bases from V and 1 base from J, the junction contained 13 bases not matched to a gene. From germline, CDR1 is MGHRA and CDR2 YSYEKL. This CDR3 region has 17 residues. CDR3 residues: CASSLLEGGPFSYEQYF. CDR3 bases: TGCGCCAGCAGCCTCCTTGAGGGAGGGCCTTTTTCCTACGAGCAGTACTTC.

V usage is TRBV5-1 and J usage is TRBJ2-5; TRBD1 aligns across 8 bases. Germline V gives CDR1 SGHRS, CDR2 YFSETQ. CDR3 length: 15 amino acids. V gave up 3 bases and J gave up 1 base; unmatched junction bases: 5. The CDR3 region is CASSSGQALQETQYF. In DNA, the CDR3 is TGCGCCAGCAGCTCGGGACAGGCTCTCCAAGAGACCCAGTACTTC.

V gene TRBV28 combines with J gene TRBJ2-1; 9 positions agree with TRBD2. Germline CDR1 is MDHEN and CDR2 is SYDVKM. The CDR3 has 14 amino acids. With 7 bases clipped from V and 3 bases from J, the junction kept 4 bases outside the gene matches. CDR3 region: CASTAGGFYNEQFF. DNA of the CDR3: TGTGCCAGCACAGCGGGAGGTTTCTACAATGAGCAGTTCTTC.

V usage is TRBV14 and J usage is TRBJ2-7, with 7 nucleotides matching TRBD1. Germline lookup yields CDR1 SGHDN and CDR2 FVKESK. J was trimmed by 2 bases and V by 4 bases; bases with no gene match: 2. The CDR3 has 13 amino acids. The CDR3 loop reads CASSRDRTYEQYF. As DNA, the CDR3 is TGTGCCAGCAGCCGGGACAGAACCTACGAGCAGTACTTC.

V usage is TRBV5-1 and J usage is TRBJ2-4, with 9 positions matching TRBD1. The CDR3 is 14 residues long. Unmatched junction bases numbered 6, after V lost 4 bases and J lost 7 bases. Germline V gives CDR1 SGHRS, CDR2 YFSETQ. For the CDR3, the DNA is TGCGCCAGCAGCGCGGGACAGGGAGGTAACATTCAGTACTTC. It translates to CASSAGQGGNIQYF.

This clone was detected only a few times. For the CDR3, the DNA is TGTGCCAGCAGCCCTGGGGGGGGCCCAGAGACCCAGTACTTC. Its protein is CASSPGGGPETQYF. V usage is TRBV5-4 and J usage is TRBJ2-5; D may be TRBD2 (7 bases). The germline gives CDR1 SGHNT, CDR2 YYREEE (reference sequence). The CDR3 has 14 amino acids. Trimming removed 4 bases from V and 4 bases from J, with 14 bases in between.

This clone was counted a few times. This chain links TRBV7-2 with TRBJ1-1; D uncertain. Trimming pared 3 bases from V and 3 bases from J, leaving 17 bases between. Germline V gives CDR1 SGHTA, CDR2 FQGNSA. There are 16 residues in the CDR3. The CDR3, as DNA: TGTGCCAGCAGCTTGAATCTGTACGGAGCGGACACTGAAGCTTTCTTT. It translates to CASSLNLYGADTEAFF.

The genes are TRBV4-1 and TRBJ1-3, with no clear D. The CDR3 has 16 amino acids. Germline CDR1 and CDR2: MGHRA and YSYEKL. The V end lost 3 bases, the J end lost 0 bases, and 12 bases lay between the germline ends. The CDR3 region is CASSQPVVSSGNTIYF. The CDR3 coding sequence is TGCGCCAGCAGCCAGCCGGTCGTAAGCTCTGGAAACACCATATATTTT.

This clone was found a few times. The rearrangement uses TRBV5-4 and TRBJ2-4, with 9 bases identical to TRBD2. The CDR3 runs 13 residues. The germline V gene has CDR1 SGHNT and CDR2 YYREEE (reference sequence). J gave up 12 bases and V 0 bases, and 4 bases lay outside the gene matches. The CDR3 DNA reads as TGTGCCAGCAGCTTGGAGCCTAGCGGGACTCAGTACTTC. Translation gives CASSLEPSGTQYF.

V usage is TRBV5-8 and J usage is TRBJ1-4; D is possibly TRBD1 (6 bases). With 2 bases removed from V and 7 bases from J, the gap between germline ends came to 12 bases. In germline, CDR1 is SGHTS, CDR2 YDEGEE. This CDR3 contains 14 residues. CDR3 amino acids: CASSFAGVFEKLFF. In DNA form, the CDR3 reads TGTGCCAGCAGCTTCGCAGGGGTGTTTGAAAAACTGTTTTTT. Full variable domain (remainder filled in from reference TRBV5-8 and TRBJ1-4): EAGVTQSPTHLIKTRGQQATLRCSPISGHTSVYWYQQALGLGLQFLLWYDEGEERNRGNFPPRFSGRQFPNYSSELNVNALELEDSALYLCASSFAGVFEKLFFGSGTQLSVL.

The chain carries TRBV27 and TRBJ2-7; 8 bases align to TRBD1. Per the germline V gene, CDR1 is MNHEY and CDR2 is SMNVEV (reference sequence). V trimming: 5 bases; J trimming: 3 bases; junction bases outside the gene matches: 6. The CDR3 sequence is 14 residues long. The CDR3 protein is CASSPYGTGYEQYF. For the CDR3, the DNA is TGTGCCAGCAGTCCGTACGGGACAGGCTACGAGCAGTACTTC.

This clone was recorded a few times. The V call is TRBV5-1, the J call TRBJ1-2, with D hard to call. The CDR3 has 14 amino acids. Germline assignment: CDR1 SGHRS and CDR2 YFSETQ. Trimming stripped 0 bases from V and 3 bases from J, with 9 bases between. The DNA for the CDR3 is TGCGCCAGCAGCTTGGATGGAGCAGACTATGGCTACACCTTC. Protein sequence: CASSLDGADYGYTF.

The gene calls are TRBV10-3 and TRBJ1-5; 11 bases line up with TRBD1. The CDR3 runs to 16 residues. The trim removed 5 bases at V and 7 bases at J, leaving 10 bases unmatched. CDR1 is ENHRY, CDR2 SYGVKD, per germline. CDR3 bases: TGTGCCATCAGTACCGCTGGGACAGGGGGGCGCCAGCCCCAGCATTTT. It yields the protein CAISTAGTGGRQPQHF.

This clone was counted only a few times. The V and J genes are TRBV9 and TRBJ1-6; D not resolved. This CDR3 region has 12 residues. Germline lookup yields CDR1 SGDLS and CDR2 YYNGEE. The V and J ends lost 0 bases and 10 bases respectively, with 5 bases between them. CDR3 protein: CASSVGGSPLHF. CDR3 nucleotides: TGTGCCAGCAGCGTAGGAGGCTCACCCCTCCACTTT.

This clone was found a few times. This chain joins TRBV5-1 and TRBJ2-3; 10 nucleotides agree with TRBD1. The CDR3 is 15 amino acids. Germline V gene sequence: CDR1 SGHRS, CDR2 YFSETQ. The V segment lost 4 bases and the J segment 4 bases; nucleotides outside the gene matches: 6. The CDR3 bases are TGCGCCAGCAGCCCGCAAGGACAGGGGGCAGATACGCAGTATTTT. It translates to CASSPQGQGADTQYF.

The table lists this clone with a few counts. The CDR3 loop reads CASNEFPGTLQYF. The CDR3 region has the DNA TGCGCCAGCAACGAATTCCCGGGAACTCTTCAGTACTTC. The chain combines TRBV5-1 with TRBJ2-4; TRBD2 might be the D (5 bases). Trimming left V 6 bases short and J 11 bases short, with 18 bases between. Germline CDR1 is SGHRS and CDR2 is YFSETQ. The CDR3 has 13 amino acids.

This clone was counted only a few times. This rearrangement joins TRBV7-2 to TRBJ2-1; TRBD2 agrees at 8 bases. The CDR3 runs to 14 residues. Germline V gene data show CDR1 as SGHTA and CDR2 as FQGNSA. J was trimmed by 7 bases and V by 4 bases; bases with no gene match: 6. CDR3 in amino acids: CASSSPPSGNEQFF. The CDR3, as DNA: TGTGCCAGCAGCTCGCCCCCTAGCGGGAATGAGCAGTTCTTC.

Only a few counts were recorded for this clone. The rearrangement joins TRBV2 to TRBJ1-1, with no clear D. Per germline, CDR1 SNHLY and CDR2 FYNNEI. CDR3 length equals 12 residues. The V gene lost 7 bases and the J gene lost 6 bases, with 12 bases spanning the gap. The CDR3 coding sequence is TGTGCCAGCATGATCCGGGTGTCTGAAGCTTTCTTT. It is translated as CASMIRVSEAFF.